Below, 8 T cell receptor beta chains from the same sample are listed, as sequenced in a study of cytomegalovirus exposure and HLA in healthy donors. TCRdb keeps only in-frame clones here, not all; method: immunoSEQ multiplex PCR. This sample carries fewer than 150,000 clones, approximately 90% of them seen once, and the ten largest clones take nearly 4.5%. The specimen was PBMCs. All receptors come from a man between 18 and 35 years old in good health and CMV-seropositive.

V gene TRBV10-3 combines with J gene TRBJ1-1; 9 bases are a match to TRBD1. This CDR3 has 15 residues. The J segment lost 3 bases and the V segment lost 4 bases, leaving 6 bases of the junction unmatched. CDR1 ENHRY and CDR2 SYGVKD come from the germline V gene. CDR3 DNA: TGTGCCATCAGTGGAGCCGGGACAGGGTACACTGAAGCTTTCTTT. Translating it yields CAISGAGTGYTEAFF.

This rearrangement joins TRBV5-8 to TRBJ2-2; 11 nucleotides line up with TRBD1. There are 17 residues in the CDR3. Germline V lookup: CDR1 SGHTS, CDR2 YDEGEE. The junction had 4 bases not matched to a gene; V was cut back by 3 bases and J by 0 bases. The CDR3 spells CASSWTGGVANTGELFF. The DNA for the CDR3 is TGTGCCAGCAGCTGGACAGGGGGCGTCGCGAACACCGGGGAGCTGTTTTTT.

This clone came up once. This CDR3 is CASSPPGLRTEAFF. The CDR3 region has the DNA TGTGCCAGCAGCCCCCCCGGTTTGCGAACTGAAGCTTTCTTT. The genes are TRBV7-8 and TRBJ1-1; D remains ambiguous. Germline V CDR1 and CDR2: SGHVS, FQNEAQ. The CDR3 spans 14 residues. V was trimmed by 5 bases and J by 5 bases, leaving 15 bases between them.

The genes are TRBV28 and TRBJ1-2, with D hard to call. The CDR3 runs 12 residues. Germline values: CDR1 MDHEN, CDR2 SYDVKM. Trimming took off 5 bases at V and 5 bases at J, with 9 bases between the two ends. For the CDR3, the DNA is TGTGCCAGCAGTACGGGGATTTATGGCTACACCTTC. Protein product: CASSTGIYGYTF.

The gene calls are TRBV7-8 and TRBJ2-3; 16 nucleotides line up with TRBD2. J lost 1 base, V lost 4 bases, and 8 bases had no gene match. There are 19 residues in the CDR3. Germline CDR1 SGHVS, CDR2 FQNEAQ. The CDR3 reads CASSSPGLAGGLGTDTQYF. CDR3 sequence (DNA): TGTGCCAGCAGCTCGCCGGGACTAGCGGGGGGGCTGGGCACAGATACGCAGTATTTT. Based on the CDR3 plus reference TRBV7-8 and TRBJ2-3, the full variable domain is GAGVSQSPRYKVAKRGQDVALRCDPISGHVSLFWYQQALGQGPEFLTYFQNEAQLDKSGLPSDRFFAERPEGSVSTLKIQRTQQEDSAVYLCASSSPGLAGGLGTDTQYFGPGTRLTVL.

CDR3 bases: TGTGCCAGCAGCTTAGCGCGGGGACTACGGACCACAGATACGCAGTATTTT. This encodes CASSLARGLRTTDTQYF. This rearrangement joins TRBV7-8 to TRBJ2-3; 7 bases match TRBD2. CDR3 size: 17 residues. CDR1 is SGHVS, CDR2 FQNEAQ, per germline. V lost 0 bases to trimming and J lost 2 bases; unmatched junction nucleotides: 8.

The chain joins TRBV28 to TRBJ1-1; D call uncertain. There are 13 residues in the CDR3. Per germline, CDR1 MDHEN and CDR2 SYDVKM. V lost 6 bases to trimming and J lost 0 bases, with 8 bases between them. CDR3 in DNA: TGTGCCAGCAGATTTGGAGTGAACACTGAAGCTTTCTTT. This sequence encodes CASRFGVNTEAFF.

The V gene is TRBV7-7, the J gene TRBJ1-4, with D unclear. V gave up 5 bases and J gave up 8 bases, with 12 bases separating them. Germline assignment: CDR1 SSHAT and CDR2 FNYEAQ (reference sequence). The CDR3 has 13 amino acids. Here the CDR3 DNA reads TGTGCCAGCAGCCAAAATGAACAGGAAAAACTGTTTTTT. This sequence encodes CASSQNEQEKLFF.